Presented here are 9 T cell receptor beta chains from one specimen sequenced in a study of blood T cell repertoires in COVID-19. Generated by immunoSEQ multiplex PCR, the TCRdb table keeps only in-frame clones and is missing some. The sample shows tens of thousands of clones, 82% of them seen only once. Sequencing was carried out using peripheral blood. These receptor sequences come from a woman between 55 and 75 years old with acute or convalescent COVID-19.

This clone was recorded only once. V and J are TRBV27 and TRBJ2-5; TRBD1 agrees at 8 bases. CDR1 MNHEY and CDR2 SMNVEV come from the germline V gene (reference sequence). This CDR3 comprises 14 residues. The trim removed 6 bases at V and 5 bases at J, leaving 8 bases unmatched. As DNA, the CDR3 is TGTGCCAGCAGAGAAAGGACAGGGCGGGAGACCCAGTACTTC. It yields the protein CASRERTGRETQYF.

The chain is built from TRBV27 and TRBJ1-3; no reliable D call. This CDR3 spans 15 amino acids. The germline V gene has CDR1 MNHEY and CDR2 SMNVEV (reference sequence). V lost 2 bases and J lost 0, with 8 bases in between. The CDR3 loop reads CASSLGFSSGNTIYF. DNA of the CDR3: TGTGCCAGCAGTTTAGGCTTCAGCTCTGGAAACACCATATATTTT.

This clone was detected only once. The rearrangement links TRBV10-1 to TRBJ1-6, with a tentative D call TRBD1 (6 bases). V dropped 4 bases and J dropped 7 bases, with 8 bases sitting between them. Per germline, CDR1 WNHNN and CDR2 SYGVQD (reference sequence). This CDR3 is 13 amino acids long. CDR3: CASSGQGNSPLHF. CDR3 coding DNA: TGCGCCAGCAGTGGGCAGGGGAATTCACCCCTCCACTTT.

The chain has TRBV3-1 (or the pseudogene TRBV3-2) and TRBJ2-1; 11 nucleotides align to TRBD2. This CDR3 contains 18 residues. V shed 4 bases and J 0 bases; nucleotides not matched to a gene: 8. CDR1 is LGHDT and CDR2 is YNNKEL in the germline V gene (reference sequence). The CDR3 region is CASSPPGLAGSSYNEQFF. CDR3 DNA sequence: TGTGCCAGCAGCCCACCTGGACTAGCGGGTAGCTCCTACAATGAGCAGTTCTTC.

V is TRBV19 and J is TRBJ2-2; 8 bases fit TRBD1. V lost 4 bases and J lost 2; bases outside the gene matches: 3. Per germline, CDR1 LNHDA and CDR2 SQIVND (reference sequence). The CDR3 runs 15 residues. Written as DNA, the CDR3 is TGTGCCAGTAGTAGCGGACAGGGCAACACCGGGGAGCTGTTTTTT. Translated: CASSSGQGNTGELFF.

V and J are TRBV5-5 and TRBJ2-2; no firm D call. The CDR3 length is 13 residues. Germline CDR1 reads SGHKS; CDR2 reads YYEKEE (reference sequence). With 4 bases removed from V and 1 base from J, the gap between germline ends came to 5 bases. DNA of the CDR3: TGTGCCAGCAGCCCAGAGAACACCGGGGAGCTGTTTTTT. Amino acids: CASSPENTGELFF.

The chain employs TRBV11-2 and TRBJ1-4; D uncertain. The CDR3 spans 14 residues. V was trimmed by 2 bases and J by 0 bases, leaving 4 bases between them. The germline CDR1 and CDR2 sequences are SGHAT and FQNNGV. The chain's CDR3 is CASSLTATNEKLFF. The CDR3 DNA follows: TGTGCCAGCAGCTTAACAGCAACTAATGAAAAACTGTTTTTT.

This rearrangement joins TRBV6-6 to TRBJ1-2; the D is unclear. This CDR3 comprises 17 residues. Trimming removed 5 bases at V and 4 bases at J, with 23 bases between. Germline CDR1 is MNHNY and CDR2 is SVGAGI (reference sequence). CDR3 amino acids: CASSLLQTLQSGYGYTF. In DNA, the CDR3 is TGTGCCAGCAGTCTCTTGCAAACTCTTCAGTCGGGCTATGGCTACACCTTC.

The chain employs TRBV12-5 and TRBJ1-1; 7 bases are a match to TRBD1. V gave up 2 bases and J gave up 5 bases; unmatched junction bases: 5. Germline loops: CDR1 LGHNT, CDR2 FRNRAP. This CDR3 contains 14 residues. CDR3 amino acids: CASGLTTGLTEAFF. CDR3 DNA: TGTGCTAGTGGTTTGACGACAGGGTTGACTGAAGCTTTCTTT. Full variable domain (outside the CDR3, taken from reference TRBV12-5 and TRBJ1-1): DARVTQTPRHKVTEMGQEVTMRCQPILGHNTVFWYRQTMMQGLELLAYFRNRAPLDDSGMPKDRFSAEMPDATLATLKIQPSEPRDSAVYFCASGLTTGLTEAFFGQGTRLTVV.